This entry lists 13 T cell receptor beta chains sequenced from one sample in a study of CD8+CD57+ T cells in acquired aplastic anemia. Patients chosen for sequencing had CD8+CD57+ cells that had expanded, as shown by flow cytometry. TCR beta VDJ combinations and CDR3 sequences were profiled from genomic DNA. TCRdb ran MiXCR on the reads and lists one entry per CDR3 protein. The sample yields about 160,000 distinct CDR3 sequences, roughly two thirds seen once. Sequencing was carried out using sorted CD4+, CD8+, or CD8+CD57+ T cells (not recorded which) from PBMCs. These receptors were taken from a human donor with aplastic anemia.

The V and J genes are TRBV7-9 and TRBJ1-1; the D gene is possibly TRBD1 (6 bases). Germline CDR1 is SEHNR and CDR2 is FQNEAQ (reference sequence). The CDR3 is 15 amino acids. V was shortened by 3 bases and J by 3 bases, with 14 bases between the two germline ends. This CDR3 reads CASSFSSGVDTEAFF. For the CDR3, the DNA is TGTGCCAGCAGCTTCTCGTCAGGGGTAGACACTGAAGCTTTCTTT.

J is TRBJ2-7 and V is TRBV7-2; 8 positions agree with TRBD2. Germline loops: CDR1 SGHTA, CDR2 FQGNSA. Germline trimming cut 5 bases from V and 7 bases from J; bases unmatched to any gene: 7. The CDR3 runs to 13 residues. In DNA form, the CDR3 reads TGTGCCAGCAGCACCGGACTAGCTAGAGAGCAGTACTTC. This codes for CASSTGLAREQYF.

Of note for this clonotype: The junction shows a germline mismatch at one end, possibly a read error. The chain recombines TRBV10-1 with TRBJ1-1; D remains unclear. Germline CDR1 WNHNN, CDR2 SYGVQD (reference sequence). CDR3 size: 14 residues. CDR3 sequence: CAISESGIRERAFF. CDR3 sequence (DNA): TGTGCCATCAGTGAGTCGGGTATACGGGAAAGAGCTTTCTTT.

V is TRBV15 and J is TRBJ2-3; tentative D call: TRBD1 (6 bases). Germline assignment: CDR1 LNHNV and CDR2 YYDKDF (reference sequence). The CDR3 is 13 amino acids. The V gene lost 2 bases and the J gene lost 4 bases, with 7 bases spanning the gap. The CDR3 coding sequence is TGTGCCACCAGCAGAAGGACAGCAGATACGCAGTATTTT. Its protein is CATSRRTADTQYF.

This clonotype was seen at least ten times. This chain links TRBV5-1 with TRBJ2-7; D gene uncertain. The CDR3 covers 15 residues. Germline assignment: CDR1 SGHRS and CDR2 YFSETQ. V was cut by 0 bases and J by 4 bases, with 14 bases left in between. The DNA of the CDR3 is TGCGCCAGCAGCTTGGTTTGGCTGGTCGATTACGAGCAGTACGTC. Translation gives CASSLVWLVDYEQYV.

J is TRBJ2-7 and V is TRBV20-1; 7 positions match TRBD1. V lost 1 base to trimming and J lost 0 bases; unmatched junction nucleotides: 3. The germline CDR1 and CDR2 sequences are DFQATT and SNEGSKA (reference sequence). This CDR3 comprises 14 residues. The CDR3 here is CSARGGTDSYEQYF. The CDR3 nucleotides are TGCAGTGCTAGAGGAGGGACAGACTCCTACGAGCAGTACTTC.

In its sample, this clonotype was seen many times. One junction end does not reproduce the germline sequence, and a read error may be involved. V and J are TRBV10-3 and TRBJ1-1, with D hard to call. From germline, CDR1 is ENHRY and CDR2 SYGVKD. This CDR3 is 15 amino acids long. The CDR3 protein is CAISDGWIEGTEVFF. The CDR3 coding sequence is TGTGCCATCAGTGACGGTTGGATTGAGGGCACTGAAGTTTTCTTT.

The chain is built from TRBV20-1 and TRBJ2-7, with 8 nucleotides matching TRBD1. Germline trimming cut 3 bases from V and 3 bases from J; bases unmatched to any gene: 7. This CDR3 comprises 14 residues. CDR1 DFQATT and CDR2 SNEGSKA come from the germline V gene (reference sequence). The CDR3: CSARVMDRDYEQYF. CDR3 bases: TGCAGTGCTAGGGTTATGGACAGGGACTACGAGCAGTACTTC.

This clonotype was seen only once. The chain is built from TRBV20-1 and TRBJ1-5; TRBD1 agrees at 7 bases. Losses at the gene ends were 6 bases for V and 0 bases for J; bases not matched to a gene: 11. The CDR3 loop spans 16 amino acids. CDR1 is DFQATT, CDR2 SNEGSKA, per germline (reference sequence). The CDR3, as DNA: TGCAGTGCAAGGACAGGTAAATGGGATAGCAATCAGCCCCAGCATTTT. This codes for CSARTGKWDSNQPQHF.

This chain connects TRBV7-2 to TRBJ2-1; a weak D match, TRBD2 (7 bases). Germline loops: CDR1 SGHTA, CDR2 FQGNSA. V was shortened by 5 bases and J by 0 bases, with 23 bases between the two germline ends. CDR3 length: 19 amino acids. For the CDR3, the DNA is TGTGCCAGCAGCAAGGGAGGGGGGGTGTATGCCCGCTCCTACAATGAGCAGTTCTTC. This gives the protein CASSKGGGVYARSYNEQFF. The variable domain in full, completed from reference TRBV7-2 and TRBJ2-1, reads GAGVSQSPSNKVTEKGKDVELRCDPISGHTALYWYRQSLGQGLEFLIYFQGNSAPDKSGLPSDRFSAERTGGSVSTLTIQRTQQEDSAVYLCASSKGGGVYARSYNEQFFGPGTRLTVL.

The rearrangement joins TRBV12-3 or TRBV12-4 to TRBJ2-7; D not certain. This CDR3 spans 13 amino acids. Trimming removed 1 base at V and 3 bases at J, with 7 bases between. This CDR3 reads CASSLVLGYEQYF. Here the CDR3 DNA reads TGTGCCAGCAGTTTAGTTCTGGGCTACGAGCAGTACTTC.

J is TRBJ1-2 and V is TRBV10-3; 7 bases are a match to TRBD1. CDR1 ENHRY and CDR2 SYGVKD come from the germline V gene. This CDR3 spans 13 amino acids. The V and J ends lost 7 bases and 3 bases, in that order; junction bases with no gene match: 5. This CDR3 is CAITLDRDYGYTF. DNA of the CDR3: TGTGCCATCACCCTCGACAGGGACTATGGCTACACCTTC.

In this sample, this clonotype turned up many times. The gene calls are TRBV20-1 and TRBJ2-1; D is possibly TRBD2 (6 bases). V was cut by 5 bases and J by 0 bases, with 14 bases left in between. CDR1 is DFQATT, CDR2 SNEGSKA, per germline (reference sequence). The CDR3 is 15 amino acids. Here the CDR3 DNA reads TGCAGTGCTCGGGACTTCGCCAGCTCCTACAATGAGCAGTTCTTC. Its protein is CSARDFASSYNEQFF.